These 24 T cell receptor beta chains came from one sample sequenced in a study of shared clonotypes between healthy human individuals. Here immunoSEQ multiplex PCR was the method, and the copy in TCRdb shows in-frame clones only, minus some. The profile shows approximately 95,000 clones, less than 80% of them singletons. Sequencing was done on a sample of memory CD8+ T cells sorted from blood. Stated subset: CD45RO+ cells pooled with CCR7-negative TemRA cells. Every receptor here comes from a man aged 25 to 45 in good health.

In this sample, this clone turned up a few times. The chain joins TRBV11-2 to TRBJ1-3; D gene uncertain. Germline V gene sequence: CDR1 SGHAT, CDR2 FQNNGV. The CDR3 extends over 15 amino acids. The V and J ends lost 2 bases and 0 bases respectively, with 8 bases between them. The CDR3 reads CASSLTLGSGNTIYF. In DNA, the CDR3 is TGTGCCAGCAGCTTAACTCTTGGCTCTGGAAACACCATATATTTT.

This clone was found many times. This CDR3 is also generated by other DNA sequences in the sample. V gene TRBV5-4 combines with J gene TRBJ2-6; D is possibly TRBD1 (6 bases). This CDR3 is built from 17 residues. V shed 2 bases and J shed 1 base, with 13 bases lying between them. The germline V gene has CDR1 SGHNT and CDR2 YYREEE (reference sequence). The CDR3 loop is CASSLQDSGSGANVLTF. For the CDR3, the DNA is TGTGCCAGCAGCTTACAGGACAGCGGATCTGGGGCCAACGTCCTGACTTTC.

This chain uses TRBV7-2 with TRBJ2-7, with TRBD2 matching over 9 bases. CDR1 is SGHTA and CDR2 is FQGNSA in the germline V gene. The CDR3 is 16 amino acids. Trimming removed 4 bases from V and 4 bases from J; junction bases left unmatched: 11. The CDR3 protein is CASSWGLAMGGYEQYF. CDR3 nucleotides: TGTGCCAGCAGCTGGGGACTAGCCATGGGAGGTTACGAGCAGTACTTC.

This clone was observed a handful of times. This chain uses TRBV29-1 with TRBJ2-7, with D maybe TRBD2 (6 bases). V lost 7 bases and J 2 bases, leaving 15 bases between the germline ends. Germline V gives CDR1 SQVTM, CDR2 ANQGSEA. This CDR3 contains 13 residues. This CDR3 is CSGAGTGAYEQYF. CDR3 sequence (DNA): TGCAGCGGAGCCGGGACGGGGGCCTACGAGCAGTACTTC.

CDR3 sequence: CASSCHQRIQSRANVLTF. Here the CDR3 DNA reads TGTGCCAGCAGTTGTCACCAGCGTATACAAAGTCGGGCCAACGTCCTGACTTTC. The chain has TRBV6-7 and TRBJ2-6; D is uncertain. TRBV6-7 is classed as an ORF, of uncertain function. The CDR3 totals 18 residues. The germline V and J ends were trimmed by 4 bases and 5 bases, with 21 bases remaining between them.

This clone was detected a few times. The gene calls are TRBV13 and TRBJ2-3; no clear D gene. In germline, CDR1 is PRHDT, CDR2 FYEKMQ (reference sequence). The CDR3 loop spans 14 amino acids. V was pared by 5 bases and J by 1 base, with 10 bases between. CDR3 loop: CASSPKSGTDTQYF. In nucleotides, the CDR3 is TGTGCCAGCAGCCCAAAAAGTGGCACAGATACGCAGTATTTT.

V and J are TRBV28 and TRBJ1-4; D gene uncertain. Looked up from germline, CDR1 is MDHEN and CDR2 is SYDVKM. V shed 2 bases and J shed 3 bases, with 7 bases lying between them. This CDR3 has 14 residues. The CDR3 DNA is TGTGCCAGCAGTTTACAGGAACCTAATGAAAAACTGTTTTTT. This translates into CASSLQEPNEKLFF.

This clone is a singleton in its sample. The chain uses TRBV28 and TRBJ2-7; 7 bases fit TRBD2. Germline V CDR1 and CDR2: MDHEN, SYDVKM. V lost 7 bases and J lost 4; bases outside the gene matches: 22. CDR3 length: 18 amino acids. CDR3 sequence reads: CASTSFSSAETSLYEQYF. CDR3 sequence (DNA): TGTGCCAGCACCAGTTTTTCCTCCGCCGAGACTAGCTTGTACGAGCAGTACTTC.

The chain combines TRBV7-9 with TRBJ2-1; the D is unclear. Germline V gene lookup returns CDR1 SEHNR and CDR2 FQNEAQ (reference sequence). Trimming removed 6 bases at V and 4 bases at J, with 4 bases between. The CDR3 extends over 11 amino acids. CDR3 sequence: CASSIYNEQFF. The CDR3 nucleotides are TGTGCCAGCAGTATATACAATGAGCAGTTCTTC.

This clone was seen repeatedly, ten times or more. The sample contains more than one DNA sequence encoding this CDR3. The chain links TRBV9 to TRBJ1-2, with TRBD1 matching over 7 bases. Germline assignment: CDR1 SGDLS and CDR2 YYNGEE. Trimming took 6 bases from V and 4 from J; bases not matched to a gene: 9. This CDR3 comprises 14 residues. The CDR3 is CASNPGQTSYGYTF. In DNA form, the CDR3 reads TGTGCCAGCAACCCGGGACAGACATCCTATGGCTACACCTTC.

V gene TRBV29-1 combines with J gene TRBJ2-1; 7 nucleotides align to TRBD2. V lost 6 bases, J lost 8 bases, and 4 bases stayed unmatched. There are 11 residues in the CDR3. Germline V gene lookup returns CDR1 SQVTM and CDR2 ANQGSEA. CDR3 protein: CSVTSSDEQFF. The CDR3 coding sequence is TGCAGCGTGACTAGCTCGGATGAGCAGTTCTTC.

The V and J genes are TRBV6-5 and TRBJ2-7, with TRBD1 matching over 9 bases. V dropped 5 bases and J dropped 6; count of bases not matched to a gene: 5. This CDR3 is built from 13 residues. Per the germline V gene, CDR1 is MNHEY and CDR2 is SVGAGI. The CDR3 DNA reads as TGTGCCAGCAGTCCGGGACAGGGAGGCGAGCAGTACTTC. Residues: CASSPGQGGEQYF.

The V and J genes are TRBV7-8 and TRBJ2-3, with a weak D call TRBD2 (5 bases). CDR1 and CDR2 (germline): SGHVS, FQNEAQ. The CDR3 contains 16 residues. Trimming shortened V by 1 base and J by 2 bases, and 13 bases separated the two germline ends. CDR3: CASSLETDSATDTQYF. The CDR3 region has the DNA TGTGCCAGCAGCTTAGAAACGGACTCGGCCACAGATACGCAGTATTTT. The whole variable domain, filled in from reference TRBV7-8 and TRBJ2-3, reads GAGVSQSPRYKVAKRGQDVALRCDPISGHVSLFWYQQALGQGPEFLTYFQNEAQLDKSGLPSDRFFAERPEGSVSTLKIQRTQQEDSAVYLCASSLETDSATDTQYFGPGTRLTVL.

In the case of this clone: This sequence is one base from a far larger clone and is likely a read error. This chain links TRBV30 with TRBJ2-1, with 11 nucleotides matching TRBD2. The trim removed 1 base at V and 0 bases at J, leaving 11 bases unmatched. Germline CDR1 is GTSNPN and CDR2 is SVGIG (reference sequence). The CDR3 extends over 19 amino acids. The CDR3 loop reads CAWSARTSGLRSSYNEQFF. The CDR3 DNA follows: TGTGCCTGGAGTGCCCGGACTAGCGGGCTACGGAGCTCCTACAATGAGCAGTTCTTC.

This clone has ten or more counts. DNA for the CDR3: TGTGCCAGCACTCAGGGAGACGAGCAGTACTTC. Its translation is CASTQGDEQYF. The chain recombines TRBV25-1 with TRBJ2-7; the D call may be TRBD1 or TRBD2 (5 bases each). Germline V lookup: CDR1 MGHDK, CDR2 SYGVNS. The CDR3 consists of 11 residues. V dropped 7 bases and J dropped 5 bases, with 9 bases sitting between them.

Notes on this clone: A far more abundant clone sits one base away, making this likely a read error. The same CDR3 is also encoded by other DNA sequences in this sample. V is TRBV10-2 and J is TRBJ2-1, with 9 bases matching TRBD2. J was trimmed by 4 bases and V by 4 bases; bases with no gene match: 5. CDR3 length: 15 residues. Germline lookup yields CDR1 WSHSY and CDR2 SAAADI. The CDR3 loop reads CASSVGLAGYNEQFF. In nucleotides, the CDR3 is TGCGCCAGCAGTGTGGGACTAGCAGGTTACAATGAGCAGTTCTTC.

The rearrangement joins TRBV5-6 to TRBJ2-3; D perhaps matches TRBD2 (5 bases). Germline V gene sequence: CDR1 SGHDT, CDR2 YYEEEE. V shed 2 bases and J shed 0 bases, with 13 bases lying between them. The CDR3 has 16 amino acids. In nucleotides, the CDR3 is TGTGCCAGCAGCTTCCTCGTATCGGGGAGCACAGATACGCAGTATTTT. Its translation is CASSFLVSGSTDTQYF.

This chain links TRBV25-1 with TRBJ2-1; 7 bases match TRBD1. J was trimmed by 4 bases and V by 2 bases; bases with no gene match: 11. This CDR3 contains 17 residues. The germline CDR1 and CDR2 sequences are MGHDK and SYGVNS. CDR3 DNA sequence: TGTGCCAGCAGTGAAAATTCGGCGACAGGGTTTTACAATGAGCAGTTCTTC. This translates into CASSENSATGFYNEQFF. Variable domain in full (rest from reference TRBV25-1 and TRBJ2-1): EADIYQTPRYLVIGTGKKITLECSQTMGHDKMYWYQQDPGMELHLIHYSYGVNSTEKGDLSSESTVSRIRTEHFPLTLESARPSHTSQYLCASSENSATGFYNEQFFGPGTRLTVL.

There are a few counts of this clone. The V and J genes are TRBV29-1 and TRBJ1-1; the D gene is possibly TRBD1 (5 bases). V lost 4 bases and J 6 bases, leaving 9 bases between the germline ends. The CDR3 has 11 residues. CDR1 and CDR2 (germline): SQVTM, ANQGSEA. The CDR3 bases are TGCAGCGTTGTTCTGGGGGCTGAAGCTTTCTTT. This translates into CSVVLGAEAFF.

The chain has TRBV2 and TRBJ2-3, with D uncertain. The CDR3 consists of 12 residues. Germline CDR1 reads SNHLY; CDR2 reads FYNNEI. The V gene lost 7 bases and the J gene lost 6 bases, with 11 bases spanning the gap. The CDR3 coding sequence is TGTGCCAGCACGAGGTGGATGGATACGCAGTATTTT. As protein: CASTRWMDTQYF.

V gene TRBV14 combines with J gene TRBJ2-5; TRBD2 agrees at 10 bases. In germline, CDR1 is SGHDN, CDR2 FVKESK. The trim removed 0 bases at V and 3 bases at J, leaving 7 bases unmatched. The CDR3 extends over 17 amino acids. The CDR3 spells CASSQDLTSGFEETQYF. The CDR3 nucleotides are TGTGCCAGCAGCCAAGATTTGACTAGCGGGTTCGAAGAGACCCAGTACTTC.

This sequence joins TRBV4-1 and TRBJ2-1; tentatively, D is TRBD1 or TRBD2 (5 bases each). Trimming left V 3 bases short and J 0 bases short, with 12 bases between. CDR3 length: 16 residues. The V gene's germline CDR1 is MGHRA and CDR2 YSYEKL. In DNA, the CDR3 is TGCGCCAGCAGCCAGAACCGGGACCTCTCCTACAATGAGCAGTTCTTC. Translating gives CASSQNRDLSYNEQFF.

Here the CDR3 reads CASSPRGGNYEQYF. CDR3 nucleotides: TGTGCCAGCAGCCCCCGGGGGGGGAACTACGAGCAGTACTTC. The rearrangement links TRBV7-9 to TRBJ2-7; 8 nucleotides line up with TRBD2. CDR3 length: 14 residues. V shed 5 bases and J 3 bases; nucleotides not matched to a gene: 6. Germline-derived CDR1 and CDR2 are SEHNR and FQNEAQ (reference sequence). Full variable domain (missing parts from reference TRBV7-9 and TRBJ2-7): DTGVSQNPRHKITKRGQNVTFRCDPISEHNRLYWYRQTLGQGPEFLTYFQNEAQLEKSRLLSDRFSAERPKGSFSTLEIQRTEQGDSAMYLCASSPRGGNYEQYFGPGTRLTVT.

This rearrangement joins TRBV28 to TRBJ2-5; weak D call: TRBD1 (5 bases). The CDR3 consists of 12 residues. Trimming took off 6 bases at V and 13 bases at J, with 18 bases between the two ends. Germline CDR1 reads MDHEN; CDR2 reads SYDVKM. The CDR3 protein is CASRTDRIRSYF. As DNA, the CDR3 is TGTGCCAGCAGGACTGACAGAATCCGATCGTACTTC. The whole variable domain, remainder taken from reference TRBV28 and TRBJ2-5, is DVKVTQSSRYLVKRTGEKVFLECVQDMDHENMFWYRQDPGLGLRLIYFSYDVKMKEKGDIPEGYSVSREKKERFSLILESASTNQTSMYLCASRTDRIRSYFGPGTRLLVL.